The 10 T cell receptor beta chains presented below share a single source sample, sequenced in a study of blood T cells in healthy people across ages. Using a J-beta primer mix together with a sample-barcoded 5' primer, a second PCR was run for about 7 to 12 cycles. TCRdb recomputed calls from the 5' RACE reads with MiXCR, one row per CDR3 protein. The sample yields 1.6 million or so distinct CDR3 sequences, around 35% seen once. The material sequenced was blood. These receptors all stem from a woman aged 30 to 39 in good health.

At least ten counts were recorded for this clonotype. The chain has TRBV7-9 and TRBJ2-7, with D hard to call. The CDR3 loop spans 13 amino acids. Trimming took off 3 bases at V and 2 bases at J, with 8 bases between the two ends. CDR1 is SEHNR, CDR2 FQNEAQ, per germline (reference sequence). The CDR3 reads CASSLTTPYEQYF. DNA of the CDR3: TGTGCCAGCAGCTTGACAACTCCCTACGAGCAGTACTTC.

The rearrangement joins TRBV4-1 to TRBJ2-7; 10 bases are a match to TRBD1. This CDR3 comprises 17 residues. V lost 6 bases to trimming and J lost 7 bases; unmatched junction nucleotides: 18. Germline V lookup: CDR1 MGHRA, CDR2 YSYEKL. The CDR3 loop is CASSHVYRDRGGNEQYF. The CDR3 DNA reads TGCGCCAGCAGTCATGTATACCGGGACAGGGGTGGCAATGAGCAGTACTTC.

This clonotype was detected a few times. This sequence joins TRBV7-9 and TRBJ2-1; 8 nucleotides agree with TRBD1. Germline assignment: CDR1 SEHNR and CDR2 FQNEAQ (reference sequence). V was pared by 6 bases and J by 6 bases, with 13 bases of the junction left unmatched. The CDR3 has 16 amino acids. The CDR3 DNA reads as TGTGCCAGCAGACCCACTGGACAGGGCCTGAGCAATGAGCAGTTCTTC. It yields the protein CASRPTGQGLSNEQFF.

V gene TRBV4-2 combines with J gene TRBJ2-2, with 8 bases lining up with TRBD2. The CDR3 extends over 17 amino acids. Per the germline V gene, CDR1 is LGHNA and CDR2 is YNFKEQ. V lost 2 bases to trimming and J lost 0 bases; unmatched junction nucleotides: 5. CDR3 amino acids: CASSQYRGGTNTGELFF. The CDR3 DNA is TGTGCCAGCAGCCAATACCGGGGGGGGACGAACACCGGGGAGCTGTTTTTT.

This clonotype was observed a handful of times. The CDR3, as DNA: TGCGCCAGCAGCTTTGGGACCGGAACAATCAATGAAAAACTGTTTTTT. Translation gives CASSFGTGTINEKLFF. The chain couples TRBV5-1 to TRBJ1-4, with D possibly being TRBD1 (5 bases). Trimming cost V 2 bases and J 5 bases, with 16 bases left between them. Germline V CDR1 and CDR2: SGHRS, YFSETQ. The CDR3 sequence is 16 residues long.

CDR3 residues: CASSVTSRRIHEQFF. Here the CDR3 DNA reads TGTGCCAGCAGCGTTACTAGCAGGAGAATCCATGAGCAGTTCTTC. The chain joins TRBV9 to TRBJ2-1, with D possibly being TRBD2 (6 bases). The CDR3 spans 15 residues. Germline V gene data show CDR1 as SGDLS and CDR2 as YYNGEE. V lost 2 bases and J 8 bases, leaving 17 bases between the germline ends. The full variable domain, in which reference TRBV9 and TRBJ2-1 provide the parts outside the CDR3, is DSGVTQTPKHLITATGQRVTLRCSPRSGDLSVYWYQQSLDQGLQFLIQYYNGEERAKGNILERFSAQQFPDLHSELNLSSLELGDSALYFCASSVTSRRIHEQFFGPGTRLTVL.

This clonotype appeared once. This rearrangement joins TRBV3-1 to TRBJ2-7; D is unresolved. This CDR3 is built from 15 residues. The ends were cut back, 0 bases at V and 0 bases at J, with 9 bases in the middle. Germline V gene data show CDR1 as LGHDT and CDR2 as YNNKEL (reference sequence). In nucleotides, the CDR3 is TGTGCCAGCAGCCAAGAGTCCCTCAGCTCCTACGAGCAGTACTTC. Protein product: CASSQESLSSYEQYF.

The chain employs TRBV20-1 and TRBJ2-3; TRBD2 might be the D (7 bases). The CDR3 runs 15 residues. V was pared by 5 bases and J by 5 bases, with 20 bases between. From germline, CDR1 is DFQATT and CDR2 SNEGSKA (reference sequence). The CDR3 is CSAGGGLEIGDTQYF. CDR3 bases: TGCAGTGCTGGGGGGGGGCTAGAAATAGGAGATACGCAGTATTTT.

Only a few counts were recorded for this clonotype. V gene TRBV4-2 combines with J gene TRBJ2-3; 13 nucleotides match TRBD2. J lost 2 bases, V lost 1 base, and 3 bases had no gene match. This CDR3 has 17 residues. From germline, CDR1 is LGHNA and CDR2 YNFKEQ. This chain's CDR3 is CASSQGTSGSTTDTQYF. Written as DNA, the CDR3 is TGTGCCAGCAGCCAAGGGACTAGCGGGAGTACCACAGATACGCAGTATTTT.

The V call is TRBV12-3 or TRBV12-4, the J call TRBJ2-5; D unresolved. This CDR3 contains 14 residues. Trimming removed 4 bases from V and 5 bases from J, with 14 bases in between. CDR3 nucleotides: TGTGCCAGCAGTTCCCCCCCCGTGGTGGAGACCCAGTACTTC. Encoded protein: CASSSPPVVETQYF.